Listed here are 6 T cell receptor beta chains from one sample, sequenced in a study of radiotherapy plus CTLA-4 blockade in lung cancer. Assay used: immunoSEQ multiplex PCR; TCRdb lists only in-frame clones, some missing. The repertoire holds roughly 130,000 clones, with just under 90% as singletons. Sequences were derived from peripheral blood, sampled from a patient treated with radiotherapy plus ipilimumab. These receptor sequences come from a human donor with non-small cell lung cancer that progressed on radiotherapy plus ipilimumab.

This clone appeared once. The chain links TRBV27 to TRBJ2-5; possibly TRBD1 for D (6 bases). The tail of the sequence fits TRBJ2-7 better, so the J call may be wrong. The CDR3 has 14 amino acids. Germline V gene data show CDR1 as MNHEY and CDR2 as SMNVEV (reference sequence). This CDR3 reads CASSLSRGDYEQYF. DNA of the CDR3: TGTGCCAGCAGTTTATCCAGGGGAGACTACGAGCAGTACTTC.

The CDR3 region is CASSTSGTSYNEQFF. CDR3 coding DNA: TGTGCCAGTAGTACTAGCGGAACCTCCTACAATGAGCAGTTCTTC. This rearrangement joins TRBV19 to TRBJ2-1, with 7 bases matching TRBD2. The CDR3 totals 15 residues. After removal of 4 bases from V and 0 bases from J, the junction contained 3 bases not matched to a gene. CDR1 and CDR2 (germline): LNHDA, SQIVND (reference sequence).

This clone came up once. The V call is TRBV6-1, the J call TRBJ1-5; TRBD1 is a possible D gene (6 bases). The CDR3 loop spans 14 amino acids. In germline, CDR1 is MNHNS, CDR2 SASEGT. The germline V and J ends were trimmed by 6 bases and 3 bases, with 12 bases remaining between them. The CDR3 loop reads CASSSGAVNQPQHF. The CDR3 nucleotides are TGTGCCAGCAGCTCGGGGGCAGTCAATCAGCCCCAGCATTTT.

The chain has TRBV18 and TRBJ2-3; maybe TRBD2 (5 bases). Germline CDR1 and CDR2: KGHSH and LQKENI. The CDR3 is 14 amino acids. V was trimmed by 6 bases and J by 6 bases, leaving 16 bases between them. CDR3 protein: CASSLGEGVDTQYF. In DNA form, the CDR3 reads TGTGCCAGCTCCCTCGGTGAGGGCGTGGATACGCAGTATTTT.

The chain couples TRBV18 to TRBJ1-4; no reliable D call. This CDR3 contains 13 residues. Germline V CDR1 and CDR2: KGHSH, LQKENI. With 0 bases removed from V and 7 bases from J, the gap between germline ends came to 6 bases. The CDR3 here is CASSPPVSEKLFF. In DNA form, the CDR3 reads TGTGCCAGCTCACCACCGGTCAGTGAAAAACTGTTTTTT.

J is TRBJ2-7 and V is TRBV5-8; a possible D gene is TRBD2 (6 bases). This CDR3 spans 16 amino acids. The V end lost 0 bases, the J end lost 3 bases, and 16 bases lay between the germline ends. Germline assignment: CDR1 SGHTS and CDR2 YDEGEE. The CDR3 protein is CASSLAQAGPFYEQYF. Written as DNA, the CDR3 is TGTGCCAGCAGCTTGGCCCAGGCGGGACCATTCTACGAGCAGTACTTC.